This T cell receptor (beta chain) was observed in a study of T cell responses to AZD1222 COVID-19 vaccine. Pooled together were second doses at about 4 or about 12 weeks. CDR1 is SGHDT and CDR2 is YYEEEE in the germline V gene. This CDR3 is 12 amino acids long. Deletions cut 0 bases from V and 7 bases from J, with 7 bases between. Overall study findings and caveats: After two AZD1222 doses, spike-specific TCR breadth and depth rose versus day 0. All repertoire sampling was performed exclusively after the peak T cell response. Possibly, clonal diversity was underestimated; donors were largely white British and included more females.

Here immunoSEQ multiplex PCR was the method, and the copy in TCRdb shows in-frame clones only, minus some. The profile shows 100,000 to 120,000 clones, 70% to 90% of them singletons. On this clone itself: The target antigen is unknown.

The TCR comes from an adult who received the AZD1222 COVID-19 vaccine. The source was peripheral blood, collected 28 days after the second AZD1222 dose. The chain is built from TRBV5-6 and TRBJ1-1; no clear D gene. CDR3: CASSLVVSEAFF. The DNA of the CDR3 is TGTGCCAGCAGCTTGGTCGTCAGTGAAGCTTTCTTT.